This T cell receptor (beta chain) was sequenced in a study of CD8 T cells in Susac syndrome (dated by TCRdb to about 2019). Regarding the study in general: Of the Susac syndrome patients who were sequenced, eight were in clinical remission while more than five had clinically active disease. At blood withdrawal, Susac syndrome patients were either therapy-naive, taking corticosteroids (in some cases with IVIg as well), or taking IVIg alone. Whether CD8+ T cell activation and differentiation in Susac syndrome was antigen driven was tested using repertoire sequencing. The clonality of the CD8+ T cell repertoire was compared across 11 to 12 healthy donors, around 14 Susac syndrome patients and 15 multiple sclerosis patients.

Broad study findings and their caveats: Sixteen Susac-specific public clones were identified in the total CD8+ repertoire, and a few Susac-specific public clones were identified in the CD8+ TEMRA repertoire. Susac syndrome CD8+ repertoires showed clonal expansion, highest in CD8+ TEMRA cells and greater in clinically active than remitting patients. The number of individuals in the TCR sequencing and HLA analysis was acknowledged as relatively small.

High-throughput TCR beta sequencing profiled peripheral blood CD8+ and CD4+ T cells from healthy donors, Susac syndrome patients and multiple sclerosis patients. The Susac syndrome patients fulfilled recently defined diagnostic criteria for either definite or probable disease. Bulk CD8+ and CD4+ T cells were purified magnetically by negative isolation, whereas CD8+ TEMRA cells were enriched by FACS. Blood was drawn into EDTA tubes, processed within 24 hours, and PBMCs were isolated by density gradient centrifugation. PBMCs intended for TCR sequencing were cryopreserved in liquid nitrogen and were subsequently thawed in a 37 degrees C water bath. Purity of sorted or isolated CD4+, CD8+ and CD8+ TEMRA cells was at least 90%. RNA was extracted using the RNeasy kit, and roughly 0.5 to 1 ug of the RNA was reverse transcribed with random hexamers. The immunoSEQ multiplex PCR assay, covering 54 Vbeta and 13 Jbeta segments, was used to amplify TCR beta CDR3 regions. To correct PCR amplification bias, a synthetic template baseline was used for both primer optimization and computational correction. The authors processed their data as follows. Only productive sequences were kept, with reads annotated to V, D and J genes according to IMGT and analyzed in immunoSEQ Analyzer. Clonality was computed as one minus Shannon entropy normalized by log2 of the number of productive unique sequences. For each patient and control, public and private clones were evaluated among the 100 most prevalent clones. Clones were defined as Susac-specific when absent from the healthy and MS cohorts, from fewer than 1,200 published viral clones and from other ImmuneACCESS disease sequences. The raw public reads went through TCRdb reprocessing: fastp at Q25, MiXCR clone calling, in-frame beta chains kept. Rows with one shared CDR3 protein collapse into an entry with the most common genes and DNA. In this record, the V and J calls reflect TCRdb's handling and not the investigators' own analysis. A total of about 120,000 distinct CDR3 sequences appear in this sample, about 95% of them only once. The ten largest clonotypes hold about 0.28% of the sample.

Regarding this clonotype: The clone's antigen remains unknown. Base qualities are not at hand, and no much larger clone is one base apart.

Its CDR3 holds 11 amino acids, cysteine through phenylalanine. The kept DNA is CDR3 alone, 33 bases in frame from the first base. The germline ends are 5 bases apart after V is trimmed by 2 bases and J by 5 bases. Per the germline V gene, SGHRS is the CDR1 and YFSETQ is the CDR2. Source material: CD8+ T cells from PBMCs. This clonotype originated in a human donor with Susac syndrome. The chain is encoded by TRBV5-1 joined to TRBJ2-7, with the D gene not confidently named. At the DNA level, the sequence is TGCGCCAGCAGCTTTGCCAACGAGCAGTACTTC. Its protein product is CASSFANEQYF.